This TCR beta chain was sequenced in a study of spatial heterogeneity in lung cancer. The wider study: As counted in raw reads, each unique TCR and UMI combination appeared more than ten times on average.

Time point described: sample taken at primary tumor resection. In each case, whole RNA from tumor, nontumor lung or frozen PBMC was sequenced unsorted. Samples were obtained from 70 or so donors, all untreated early-stage non-small cell lung cancer patients. Study-wide findings and caveats: The study found ubiquitous expanded tumor TCRs in blood more at resection than follow-up.

Every individual TCR cDNA molecule carried its own unique molecular identifier, which allowed correction of PCR and sequencing errors. TCRdb re-called the 5' RACE reads through MiXCR, storing one row per CDR3 protein. The top ten clones hold over 40% of a sample with more than 80,000 distinct CDR3 sequences, roughly 12% of them seen once. Note on this clonotype: Its antigen is as yet unknown.

Germline V gives CDR1 SGHVS, CDR2 FQNEAQ. The J segment lost 4 bases and the V segment lost 8 bases, leaving 15 bases of the junction unmatched. The CDR3 covers 17 residues. The chain carries TRBV7-8 and TRBJ2-3; 10 nucleotides match TRBD2. This TCR derives from a male donor with early-stage non-small cell lung cancer. Sequencing was performed on PBMCs, taken at surgery. DNA for the CDR3: TGTGCCAGCTCTACGTGGATCCTAGCGGGGGAGCCAGATACGCAGTATTTT. As protein: CASSTWILAGEPDTQYF.